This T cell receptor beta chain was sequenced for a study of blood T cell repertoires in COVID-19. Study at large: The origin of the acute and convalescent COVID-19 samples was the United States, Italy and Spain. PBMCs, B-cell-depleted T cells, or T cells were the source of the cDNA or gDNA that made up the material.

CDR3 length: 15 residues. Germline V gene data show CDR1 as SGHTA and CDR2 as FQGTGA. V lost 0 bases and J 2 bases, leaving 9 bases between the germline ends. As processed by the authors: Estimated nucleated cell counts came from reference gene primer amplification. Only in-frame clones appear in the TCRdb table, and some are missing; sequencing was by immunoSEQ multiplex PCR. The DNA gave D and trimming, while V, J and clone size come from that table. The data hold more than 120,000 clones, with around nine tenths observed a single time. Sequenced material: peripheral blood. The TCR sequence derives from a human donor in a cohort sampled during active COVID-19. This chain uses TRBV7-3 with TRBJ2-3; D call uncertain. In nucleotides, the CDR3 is TGTGCCAGCAGCTTAACGGGCAGAGCCACAGATACGCAGTATTTT. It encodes CASSLTGRATDTQYF.